These 20 T cell receptor beta chains came from one sample sequenced in a study of blood T cell repertoires in COVID-19. Only in-frame clones appear in the TCRdb table, and some are missing; sequencing was by immunoSEQ multiplex PCR. The sample has 110,000 to 150,000 clones; around 86% are singletons. The sample taken for sequencing was PBMCs or T cells enriched from blood (not recorded which). The receptors originated from a man aged 50 to 59 who had recovered from COVID-19.

In DNA form, the CDR3 reads TGTGCCAGCAGTCGACGGACCGGGACAGGGGATTCACCCCTCCACTTT. Translating it yields CASSRRTGTGDSPLHF. The chain couples TRBV6-6 to TRBJ1-6, with 10 bases that match TRBD1. The CDR3 is 16 residues long. Germline V gene lookup returns CDR1 MNHNY and CDR2 SVGAGI (reference sequence). Trimming cost V 5 bases and J 8 bases; bases outside gene matches: 9.

V and J are TRBV19 and TRBJ2-2; possibly TRBD1 for D (6 bases). V was pared by 8 bases and J by 5 bases, with 18 bases between. The length of the CDR3 is 15 residues. CDR1 is LNHDA, CDR2 SQIVND, per germline (reference sequence). CDR3 nucleotides: TGTGCCAGTGGGGGACAACGTGAGGGGACCGGGGAGCTGTTTTTT. It codes for CASGGQREGTGELFF.

This sequence joins TRBV5-1 and TRBJ2-1; D uncertain. The germline V gene has CDR1 SGHRS and CDR2 YFSETQ. V shed 0 bases and J shed 15 bases, with 13 bases lying between them. The CDR3 loop spans 12 amino acids. The CDR3 spells CASSLGLAGSFF. The CDR3 region has the DNA TGCGCCAGCAGCTTGGGATTAGCCGGGTCGTTCTTC.

In this sample, this clone turned up once. The CDR3 reads CASSLRQGWYEQYF. As DNA, the CDR3 is TGCGCCAGCAGCTTACGACAGGGTTGGTACGAGCAGTACTTC. V is TRBV5-1 and J is TRBJ2-7, with TRBD1 matching over 7 bases. This CDR3 is built from 14 residues. Germline-derived CDR1 and CDR2 are SGHRS and YFSETQ. The trim removed 2 bases at V and 4 bases at J, leaving 6 bases unmatched.

The rearrangement uses TRBV18 and TRBJ2-1, with D maybe TRBD2 (6 bases). The CDR3 loop spans 16 amino acids. The germline V gene encodes CDR1 KGHSH and CDR2 LQKENI. Trimming stripped 3 bases from V and 6 bases from J, with 18 bases between. The CDR3 DNA reads as TGTGCCAGCTCACCGCAGGACTATTATAAAGGCAATGAGCAGTTCTTC. It translates to CASSPQDYYKGNEQFF.

The chain is built from TRBV13 and TRBJ2-1; a possible D gene is TRBD2 (6 bases). The CDR3 spans 14 residues. Germline V CDR1 and CDR2: PRHDT, FYEKMQ (reference sequence). CDR3 sequence reads: CASQRVGSYNEQFF. DNA of the CDR3: TGTGCGTCCCAGCGGGTCGGGTCCTACAATGAGCAGTTCTTC. Combining the CDR3 with reference TRBV13 and TRBJ2-1 gives the whole variable domain AAGVIQSPRHLIKEKRETATLKCYPIPRHDTVYWYQQGPGQDPQFLISFYEKMQSDKGSIPDRFSAQQFSDYHSELNMSSLELGDSALYFCASQRVGSYNEQFFGPGTRLTVL.

The rearrangement joins TRBV4-1 to TRBJ2-5; 8 positions match TRBD1. V shed 3 bases, J shed 5 bases, and the junction held 11 bases outside the gene matches. The CDR3 consists of 16 residues. The germline gives CDR1 MGHRA, CDR2 YSYEKL. The CDR3 loop is CASSQLDRARVETQYF. CDR3 sequence (DNA): TGCGCCAGCAGCCAGTTGGACAGGGCGAGGGTGGAGACCCAGTACTTC.

The V gene is TRBV15, the J gene TRBJ2-7, with a tentative D call TRBD1 (6 bases). Germline V gene sequence: CDR1 LNHNV, CDR2 YYDKDF (reference sequence). The V end lost 5 bases, the J end lost 7 bases, and 12 bases lay between the germline ends. The CDR3 runs 12 residues. CDR3 DNA: TGTGCCACCAGCGTAACAGGGAGAGAGCAGTACTTC. This gives the protein CATSVTGREQYF. The full variable domain, its missing parts supplied by reference TRBV15 and TRBJ2-7, is DAMVIQNPRYQVTQFGKPVTLSCSQTLNHNVMYWYQQKSSQAPKLLFHYYDKDFNNEADTPDNFQSRRPNTSFCFLDIRSPGLGDTAMYLCATSVTGREQYFGPGTRLTVT.

V usage is TRBV19 and J usage is TRBJ1-6; TRBD1 aligns across 7 bases. The V and J ends lost 7 bases and 9 bases, in that order; junction bases with no gene match: 12. The germline gives CDR1 LNHDA, CDR2 SQIVND (reference sequence). The CDR3 contains 15 residues. CDR3 bases: TGTGCCAGTACCCCAGGAGGGGGCGAAGGTTCACCCCTCCACTTT. This encodes CASTPGGGEGSPLHF.

This chain links TRBV5-1 with TRBJ2-4; 7 positions match TRBD2. The germline V gene encodes CDR1 SGHRS and CDR2 YFSETQ. With 4 bases clipped from V and 2 bases from J, the junction kept 6 bases outside the gene matches. The CDR3 contains 15 residues. CDR3 in amino acids: CASSVGGWTKNIQYF. Here the CDR3 DNA reads TGCGCCAGCAGCGTCGGGGGGTGGACCAAAAACATTCAGTACTTC. The complete variable domain, with remaining parts taken from reference TRBV5-1 and TRBJ2-4, reads KAGVTQTPRYLIKTRGQQVTLSCSPISGHRSVSWYQQTPGQGLQFLFEYFSETQRNKGNFPGRFSGRQFSNSRSEMNVSTLELGDSALYLCASSVGGWTKNIQYFGAGTRLSVL.

V usage is TRBV15 and J usage is TRBJ1-3; no firm D call. Trimming took off 4 bases at V and 0 bases at J, with 13 bases between the two ends. CDR1 is LNHNV and CDR2 is YYDKDF in the germline V gene (reference sequence). This CDR3 has 16 amino acids. In nucleotides, the CDR3 is TGTGCCACCAGCAAGGGAGAGGGTTACTCTGGAAACACCATATATTTT. Encoded protein: CATSKGEGYSGNTIYF.

V is TRBV5-1 and J is TRBJ1-4; a weak D match, TRBD1 (6 bases). The CDR3 runs 14 residues. CDR1 SGHRS and CDR2 YFSETQ come from the germline V gene. With 4 bases removed from V and 2 bases from J, the gap between germline ends came to 9 bases. The DNA of the CDR3 is TGCGCCAGCAGCATACAGGGTACTAATGAAAAACTGTTTTTT. Translated, it gives CASSIQGTNEKLFF. The full variable domain, completed using reference TRBV5-1 and TRBJ1-4, is KAGVTQTPRYLIKTRGQQVTLSCSPISGHRSVSWYQQTPGQGLQFLFEYFSETQRNKGNFPGRFSGRQFSNSRSEMNVSTLELGDSALYLCASSIQGTNEKLFFGSGTQLSVL.

The V gene is TRBV18, the J gene TRBJ2-7, with D possibly being TRBD1 (5 bases). The CDR3 has 12 amino acids. Germline-derived CDR1 and CDR2 are KGHSH and LQKENI. With 5 bases removed from V and 3 bases from J, the gap between germline ends came to 8 bases. The CDR3 region is CASSATVYEQYF. The CDR3, as DNA: TGTGCCAGCTCAGCGACAGTCTACGAGCAGTACTTC.

J is TRBJ1-6 and V is TRBV5-1, with D possibly being TRBD1 (5 bases). Trimming took 5 bases from V and 5 from J, leaving 14 bases between them. Germline loops: CDR1 SGHRS, CDR2 YFSETQ. This CDR3 is 15 amino acids long. CDR3 region: CASSLLDSNNSPLHF. The CDR3 bases are TGCGCCAGCAGTCTCCTAGACAGTAATAATTCACCCCTCCACTTT.

This chain links TRBV11-2 with TRBJ2-1; D is possibly TRBD1 (5 bases). Germline values: CDR1 SGHAT, CDR2 FQNNGV. V dropped 6 bases and J dropped 6 bases, with 21 bases sitting between them. There are 16 residues in the CDR3. DNA of the CDR3: TGTGCCAGCAGTCCCGGAGACAGCCCGAGGAGCAATGAGCAGTTCTTC. This gives the protein CASSPGDSPRSNEQFF.

The chain recombines TRBV5-5 with TRBJ2-2; TRBD2 matches at 7 bases. J was trimmed by 4 bases and V by 6 bases; bases with no gene match: 3. The CDR3 consists of 13 residues. Germline V gives CDR1 SGHKS, CDR2 YYEKEE (reference sequence). The CDR3 is CASTWGGTGELFF. The CDR3 bases are TGTGCCAGCACATGGGGGGGCACCGGGGAGCTGTTTTTT.

J is TRBJ2-1 and V is TRBV10-3; 7 bases match TRBD1. The CDR3 contains 15 residues. J gave up 3 bases and V 4 bases, and 6 bases lay outside the gene matches. Germline V CDR1 and CDR2: ENHRY, SYGVKD. CDR3 loop: CAISGDSPLYNEQFF. CDR3 coding DNA: TGTGCCATCAGTGGGGACAGCCCTCTCTACAATGAGCAGTTCTTC.

The chain is built from TRBV18 and TRBJ1-6; 9 positions agree with TRBD1. V was pared by 1 base and J by 9 bases, with 10 bases of the junction left unmatched. There are 17 residues in the CDR3. Germline CDR1 KGHSH, CDR2 LQKENI. CDR3: CASSPRRRDREISPLHF. The CDR3 nucleotides are TGTGCCAGCTCACCACGGCGCCGGGACAGGGAGATTTCACCCCTCCACTTT.

Comment on this clone: Other nucleotide sequences from this sample produce the same CDR3. The chain recombines TRBV28 with TRBJ1-4; 9 nucleotides agree with TRBD1. The V gene's germline CDR1 is MDHEN and CDR2 SYDVKM. Losses at the gene ends were 4 bases for V and 4 bases for J; bases not matched to a gene: 4. This CDR3 contains 15 residues. The DNA of the CDR3 is TGTGCCAGCAGTTCTCCGGGACAGGGTAATGAAAAACTGTTTTTT. Its translation: CASSSPGQGNEKLFF.

This clone was picked up a small number of times. V usage is TRBV7-9 and J usage is TRBJ2-1; 7 nucleotides agree with TRBD2. Germline assignment: CDR1 SEHNR and CDR2 FQNEAQ (reference sequence). Germline trimming cut 5 bases from V and 10 bases from J; bases unmatched to any gene: 11. The CDR3 is 14 amino acids. The CDR3, as DNA: TGTGCCAGCAGCCAGAGTGGACTAGGCCAAGAGCAGTTCTTC. This gives the protein CASSQSGLGQEQFF.